This T cell receptor beta chain was captured in a study of blood T cells in healthy people across ages. Study results and caveats: The fall in TCR beta diversity per million T cells was roughly linear with age.

Researchers collected about 9.7 milliliters of peripheral blood from every single donor. This CDR3 comprises 18 residues. Germline V CDR1 and CDR2: SGHTA, FQGTGA. The J segment lost 3 bases and the V segment lost 5 bases, leaving 13 bases of the junction unmatched. About this clonotype: Its specificity is unknown.

A second roughly 7 to 12 cycle PCR used barcoded and J-beta primers. TCRdb processed the 5' RACE reads anew with MiXCR; each CDR3 protein has one entry. The top ten hold 20% to 25% of the sample, which has hundreds of thousands of distinct CDR3 sequences, about 40% seen once. Sequencing was done on a sample of blood. The rearrangement joins TRBV7-3 to TRBJ2-3, with TRBD2 identical over 11 bases. The receptor was derived from a woman aged 60-70 years in good health. Written as DNA, the CDR3 is TGTGCCAGCAGCCCGCGGGTACTAGCGGGGGTGGTTACAGATACGCAGTATTTT. This encodes CASSPRVLAGVVTDTQYF.